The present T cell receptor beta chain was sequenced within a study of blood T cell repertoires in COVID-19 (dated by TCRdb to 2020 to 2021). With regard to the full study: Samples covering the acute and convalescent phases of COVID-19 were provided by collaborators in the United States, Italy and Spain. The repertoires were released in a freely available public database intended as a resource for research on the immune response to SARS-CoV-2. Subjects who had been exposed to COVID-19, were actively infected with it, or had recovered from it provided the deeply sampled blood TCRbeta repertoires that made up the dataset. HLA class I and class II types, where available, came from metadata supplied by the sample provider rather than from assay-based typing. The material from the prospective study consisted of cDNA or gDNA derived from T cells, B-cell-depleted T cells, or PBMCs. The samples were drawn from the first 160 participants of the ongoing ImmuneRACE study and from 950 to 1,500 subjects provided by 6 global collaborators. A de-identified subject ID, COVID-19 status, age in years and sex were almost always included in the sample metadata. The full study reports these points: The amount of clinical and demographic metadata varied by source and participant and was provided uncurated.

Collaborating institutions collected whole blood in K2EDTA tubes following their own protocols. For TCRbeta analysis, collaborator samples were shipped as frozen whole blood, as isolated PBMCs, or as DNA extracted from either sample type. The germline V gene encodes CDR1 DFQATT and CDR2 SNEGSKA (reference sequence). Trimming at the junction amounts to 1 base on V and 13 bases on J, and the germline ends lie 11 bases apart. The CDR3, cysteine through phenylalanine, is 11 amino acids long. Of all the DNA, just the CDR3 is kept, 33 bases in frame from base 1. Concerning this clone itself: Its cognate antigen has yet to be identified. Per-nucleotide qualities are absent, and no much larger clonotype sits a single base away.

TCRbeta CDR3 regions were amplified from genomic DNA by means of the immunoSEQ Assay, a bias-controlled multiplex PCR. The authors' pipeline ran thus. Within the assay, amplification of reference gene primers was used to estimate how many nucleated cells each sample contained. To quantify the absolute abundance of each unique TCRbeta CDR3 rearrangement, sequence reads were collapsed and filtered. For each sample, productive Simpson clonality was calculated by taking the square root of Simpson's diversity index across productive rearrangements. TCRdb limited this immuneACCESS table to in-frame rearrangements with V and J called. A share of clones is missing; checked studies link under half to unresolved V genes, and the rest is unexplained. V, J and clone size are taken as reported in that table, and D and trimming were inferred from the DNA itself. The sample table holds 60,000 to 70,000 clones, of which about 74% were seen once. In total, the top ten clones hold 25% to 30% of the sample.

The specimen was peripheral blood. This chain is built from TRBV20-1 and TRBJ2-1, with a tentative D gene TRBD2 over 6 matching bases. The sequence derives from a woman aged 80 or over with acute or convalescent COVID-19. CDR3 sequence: CSARAGTPQFF. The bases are TGCAGTGCTAGAGCCGGGACTCCACAGTTCTTC.